The 13 T cell receptor beta chains below come from one sample, sequenced in a study of control samples from healthy donors and cancer patients. Profiled with immunoSEQ multiplex PCR; TCRdb holds only in-frame clones, not every one. The repertoire includes roughly 92,000 clones, 70% to 90% of them detected once, and 0.95% to 1.5% sits in the top ten. Sequencing was done on a sample of blood. The receptors derive from a woman aged 45-65 years in good health.

The rearrangement joins TRBV6-5 to TRBJ2-3; 9 nucleotides agree with TRBD2. The CDR3 runs to 15 residues. Germline values: CDR1 MNHEY, CDR2 SVGAGI. V shed 5 bases and J 3 bases; nucleotides not matched to a gene: 6. The CDR3 coding sequence is TGTGCCAGCAGTCCCCGACTAGCGGTGACAGATACGCAGTATTTT. Translation: CASSPRLAVTDTQYF.

This clone was detected only a few times. The chain joins TRBV20-1 to TRBJ2-3; 11 bases match TRBD2. There are 13 residues in the CDR3. J gave up 6 bases and V 3 bases, and 2 bases lay outside the gene matches. Germline CDR1 reads DFQATT; CDR2 reads SNEGSKA (reference sequence). The DNA of the CDR3 is TGCAGTGCTAGTAGCGGGGGGGCGGATACGCAGTATTTT. It specifies CSASSGGADTQYF.

This chain joins TRBV9 and TRBJ1-1; the D gene is possibly TRBD1 (5 bases). The V end lost 4 bases, the J end lost 1 base, and 14 bases lay between the germline ends. The CDR3 contains 15 residues. Germline loops: CDR1 SGDLS, CDR2 YYNGEE. Here the CDR3 reads CASSPLGHPNTEAFF. The CDR3 coding sequence is TGTGCCAGCAGCCCCCTCGGACATCCGAACACTGAAGCTTTCTTT.

The chain couples TRBV5-8 to TRBJ2-3; a weak D match, TRBD2 (6 bases). Deletions cut 3 bases from V and 7 bases from J, with 15 bases between. This CDR3 contains 14 residues. Germline values: CDR1 SGHTS, CDR2 YDEGEE. The CDR3 bases are TGTGCCAGCAGCTCACTCGTCGGCGGGAATACGCAGTATTTT. This gives the protein CASSSLVGGNTQYF.

The V gene is TRBV19, the J gene TRBJ2-3; 7 positions match TRBD2. Per the germline V gene, CDR1 is LNHDA and CDR2 is SQIVND (reference sequence). The V and J ends lost 4 bases and 3 bases, in that order; junction bases with no gene match: 10. The CDR3 sequence is 16 residues long. DNA of the CDR3: TGTGCCAGTAGTAAGGAATCGGGGGGTGATACAGATACGCAGTATTTT. Residues: CASSKESGGDTDTQYF. Full variable domain (remainder filled in from reference TRBV19 and TRBJ2-3): DGGITQSPKYLFRKEGQNVTLSCEQNLNHDAMYWYRQDPGQGLRLIYYSQIVNDFQKGDIAEGYSVSREKKESFPLTVTSAQKNPTAFYLCASSKESGGDTDTQYFGPGTRLTVL.

The chain carries TRBV20-1 and TRBJ2-1, with a weak D call TRBD2 (5 bases). This CDR3 contains 11 residues. Per the germline V gene, CDR1 is DFQATT and CDR2 is SNEGSKA (reference sequence). Trimming cost V 0 bases and J 13 bases, with 10 bases left between them. The CDR3 coding sequence is TGCAGTGCTAGAGATGAGAGGACTCAGTTCTTC. Translation: CSARDERTQFF.

This rearrangement joins TRBV28 to TRBJ1-5, with D uncertain. Trimming pared 6 bases from V and 9 bases from J, leaving 18 bases between. CDR1 MDHEN and CDR2 SYDVKM come from the germline V gene. This CDR3 has 14 residues. The CDR3 region has the DNA TGTGCCAGCAGCCTTATCGACCGGGAGTCGCCCCAGCATTTT. Translating gives CASSLIDRESPQHF. Together with reference TRBV28 and TRBJ1-5, the CDR3 gives the full variable domain: DVKVTQSSRYLVKRTGEKVFLECVQDMDHENMFWYRQDPGLGLRLIYFSYDVKMKEKGDIPEGYSVSREKKERFSLILESASTNQTSMYLCASSLIDRESPQHFGDGTRLSIL.

The V gene is TRBV5-1, the J gene TRBJ2-2; tentative D call: TRBD2 (6 bases). Looked up from germline, CDR1 is SGHRS and CDR2 is YFSETQ. The CDR3 loop spans 14 amino acids. V lost 2 bases, J lost 6 bases, and 11 bases lay in between. This chain's CDR3 is CASSLGREAGELFF. CDR3 coding DNA: TGCGCCAGCAGCTTAGGCAGGGAGGCCGGGGAGCTGTTTTTT.

This clone was recorded once. This sequence joins TRBV5-1 and TRBJ2-1; TRBD2 matches at 15 bases. Germline trimming cut 2 bases from V and 4 bases from J; bases unmatched to any gene: 4. The CDR3 loop spans 17 amino acids. Per germline, CDR1 SGHRS and CDR2 YFSETQ. For the CDR3, the DNA is TGCGCCAGCAGCTTAGGACTAGCGGGAGGGCCTTACAATGAGCAGTTCTTC. The encoded protein is CASSLGLAGGPYNEQFF.

The chain joins TRBV19 to TRBJ1-1, with TRBD1 as a possible D gene (5 bases). The CDR3 contains 13 residues. V lost 8 bases to trimming and J lost 1 base, with 11 bases between them. Germline assignment: CDR1 LNHDA and CDR2 SQIVND (reference sequence). The DNA for the CDR3 is TGTGCCAGTGCGGTGACAGAGAACACTGAAGCTTTCTTT. Protein: CASAVTENTEAFF.

The CDR3 reads CASSWWGRGNQPQHF. In nucleotides, the CDR3 is TGTGCCAGCAGCTGGTGGGGTCGGGGCAATCAGCCCCAGCATTTT. The gene calls are TRBV5-6 and TRBJ1-5; D is ambiguous. The CDR3 covers 15 residues. The ends were cut back, 3 bases at V and 2 bases at J, with 12 bases in the middle. The germline CDR1 and CDR2 sequences are SGHDT and YYEEEE.

This chain joins TRBV5-4 and TRBJ2-7; TRBD1 matches at 8 bases. V lost 4 bases, J lost 7 bases, and 13 bases stayed unmatched. CDR3 size: 15 residues. CDR1 is SGHNT, CDR2 YYREEE, per germline (reference sequence). CDR3 nucleotide sequence: TGTGCCAGCAGCCCACGGACAGGGAACGGGGTAGAGCAGTACTTC. Translating it yields CASSPRTGNGVEQYF.

The V gene is TRBV3-1 (or the pseudogene TRBV3-2), the J gene TRBJ2-3; maybe TRBD2 (5 bases). Deletions cut 3 bases from V and 5 bases from J, with 21 bases between. The germline CDR1 and CDR2 sequences are LGHDT and YNNKEL (reference sequence). The CDR3 is made up of 17 amino acids. Here the CDR3 reads CASSHRSLGRGKDTQYF. Written as DNA, the CDR3 is TGTGCCAGCAGCCACCGCAGTCTGGGGAGAGGGAAAGATACGCAGTATTTT.